This T cell receptor (beta chain) stems from a study of cytomegalovirus exposure and HLA in healthy donors. Study-wide points: Specificity of a few CMV-associated chains for CMV antigens was verified in vitro.

A multiplex PCR was run with 60 Vbeta primers and 13 Jbeta primers. Sequencing used immunoSEQ multiplex PCR; TCRdb keeps in-frame clones, though not all of them. Here the sample spans approximately 110,000 clones, approximately 79% being singletons. Trimming left V 0 bases short and J 8 bases short, with 19 bases between. This CDR3 is 16 amino acids long. Germline V gene data show CDR1 as LGHNA and CDR2 as YSLEER. Note on this clone: Its specificity is unknown.

This clonotype was obtained from a woman aged 40 to 50 in good health and CMV-seronegative. Specimen: PBMCs. The chain carries TRBV4-3 and TRBJ1-2; D not resolved. In nucleotides, the CDR3 is TGCGCCAGCAGCCAAGATAGAGGGTCAAGAGGTGCGGGCTACACCTTC. Its translation is CASSQDRGSRGAGYTF.